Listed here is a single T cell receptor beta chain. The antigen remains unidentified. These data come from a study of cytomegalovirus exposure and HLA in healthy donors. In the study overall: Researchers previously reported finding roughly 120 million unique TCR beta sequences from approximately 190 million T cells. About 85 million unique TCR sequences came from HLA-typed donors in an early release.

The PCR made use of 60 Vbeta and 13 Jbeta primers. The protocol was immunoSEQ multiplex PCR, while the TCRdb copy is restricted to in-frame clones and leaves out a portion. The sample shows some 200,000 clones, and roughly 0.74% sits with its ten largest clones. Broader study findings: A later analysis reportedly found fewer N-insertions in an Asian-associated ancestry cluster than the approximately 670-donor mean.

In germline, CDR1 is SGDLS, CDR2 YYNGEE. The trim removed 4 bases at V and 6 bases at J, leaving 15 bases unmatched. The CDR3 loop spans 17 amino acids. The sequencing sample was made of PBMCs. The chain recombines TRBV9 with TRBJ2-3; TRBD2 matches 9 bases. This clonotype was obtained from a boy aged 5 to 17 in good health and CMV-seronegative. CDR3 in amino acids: CASSSPGASGARDTQYF. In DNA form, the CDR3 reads TGTGCCAGCAGCTCCCCAGGTGCTAGCGGGGCTCGGGATACGCAGTATTTT.